Listed here are 5 T cell receptor beta chains from one sample, sequenced in a study of T cell changes during pregnancy in multiple sclerosis (dated by TCRdb to about 2019). Library prep was done by the immunoSEQ multiplex PCR assay. TCRdb's version of the immuneACCESS table is confined to in-frame rearrangements and falls short of the full clone set. An unresolved V gene accounts for under half of the shortfall where checked; the remainder is of unknown origin. For this sample there are 64,000 or so clones; approximately 92% appear just once. The ten largest clones take up around 2.5% of the sample. The starting material was peripheral blood, obtained in the first trimester of pregnancy. All receptors derive from a female donor with multiple sclerosis, enrolled in a pregnancy study.

The gene calls are TRBV4-2 and TRBJ2-2; TRBD1 might be the D (6 bases). Germline CDR1 LGHNA, CDR2 YNFKEQ. The V end was cut by 0 bases, the J end by 3 bases, with 8 bases between. This CDR3 is 15 amino acids long. The CDR3 DNA follows: TGTGCCAGCAGCCAAGATTGGACAGACACCGGGGAGCTGTTTTTT. Translated: CASSQDWTDTGELFF.

The chain has TRBV4-3 and TRBJ2-1; a weak D match, TRBD2 (5 bases). V lost 0 bases and J 6 bases, leaving 9 bases between the germline ends. CDR1 and CDR2 (germline): LGHNA, YSLEER. The CDR3 spans 14 residues. The CDR3 bases are TGCGCCAGCAGCCAAGATAGAGGGCCCAATGAGCAGTTCTTC. Residues: CASSQDRGPNEQFF.

The chain joins TRBV30 to TRBJ2-7; TRBD2 matches 9 bases. The CDR3 contains 16 residues. The V gene's germline CDR1 is GTSNPN and CDR2 SVGIG (reference sequence). Trimming took 3 bases from V and 5 from J; bases not matched to a gene: 14. This CDR3 reads CAWSDGLAPSVDEQYF. The CDR3 DNA follows: TGTGCCTGGAGCGACGGACTAGCGCCGAGCGTCGACGAGCAGTACTTC.

The genes are TRBV2 and TRBJ2-1, with TRBD1 matching over 7 bases. V shed 7 bases and J 0 bases; nucleotides not matched to a gene: 6. This CDR3 has 15 residues. Germline CDR1 and CDR2: SNHLY and FYNNEI. The CDR3 DNA sequence: TGTGCCAGCAAAACCAGGGACAGCTCCTACAATGAGCAGTTCTTC. This encodes CASKTRDSSYNEQFF.

This chain joins TRBV4-2 and TRBJ2-6; 11 nucleotides align to TRBD1. The CDR3 is 19 residues long. The V and J ends lost 5 bases and 0 bases, in that order; junction bases with no gene match: 9. The germline V gene encodes CDR1 LGHNA and CDR2 YNFKEQ. The CDR3 loop is CASSLAGQGASSGANVLTF. The CDR3 nucleotides are TGTGCCAGCAGCTTAGCCGGACAGGGGGCCAGCTCTGGGGCCAACGTCCTGACTTTC.